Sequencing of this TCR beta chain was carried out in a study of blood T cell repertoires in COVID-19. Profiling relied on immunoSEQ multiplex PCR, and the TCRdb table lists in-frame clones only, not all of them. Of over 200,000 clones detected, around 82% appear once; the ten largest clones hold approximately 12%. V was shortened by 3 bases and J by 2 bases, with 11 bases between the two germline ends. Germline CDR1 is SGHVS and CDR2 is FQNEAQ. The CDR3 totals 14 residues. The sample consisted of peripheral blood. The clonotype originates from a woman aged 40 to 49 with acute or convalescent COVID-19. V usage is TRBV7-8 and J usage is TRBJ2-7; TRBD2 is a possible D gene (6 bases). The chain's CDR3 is CASSFRDSPYEQYF. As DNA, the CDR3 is TGTGCCAGCAGCTTCCGGGACTCCCCCTACGAGCAGTACTTC.